These 29 T cell receptor beta chains were sequenced from one sample in a study of shared clonotypes between healthy human individuals. Repertoires were generated with immunoSEQ multiplex PCR, while TCRdb's copy carries only in-frame clones and drops some. The data show about 1.4 million clones, roughly 97% seen once. Sequences were obtained from naive CD4+ T cells sorted from blood. Subset given: CD45RA+ positively selected. These receptors were collected from a man aged 30 to 39 in good health.

This clone was counted between two and nine times. This chain uses TRBV7-2 with TRBJ1-2; D not certain. V was trimmed by 3 bases and J by 8 bases, leaving 10 bases between them. The length of the CDR3 is 12 residues. In germline, CDR1 is SGHTA, CDR2 FQGNSA. The CDR3 sequence is CASSFNQVGYTF. CDR3 coding DNA: TGTGCCAGCAGCTTTAATCAAGTAGGCTACACCTTC.

This clone has just a few counts. Other DNA sequences within the sample encode an identical CDR3. V gene TRBV28 combines with J gene TRBJ2-7; no clear D gene. The CDR3 length is 12 residues. Germline loops: CDR1 MDHEN, CDR2 SYDVKM. Trimming shortened V by 1 base and J by 3 bases, and 4 bases separated the two germline ends. CDR3 nucleotide sequence: TGTGCCAGCAGTTTATACAGCTACGAGCAGTACTTC. As protein: CASSLYSYEQYF.

The rearrangement uses TRBV19 and TRBJ2-1; 7 nucleotides line up with TRBD2. Germline V gene data show CDR1 as LNHDA and CDR2 as SQIVND (reference sequence). J lost 1 base, V lost 7 bases, and 7 bases had no gene match. The length of the CDR3 is 15 residues. CDR3 residues: CASNQAGWSYNEQFF. As DNA, the CDR3 is TGTGCCAGTAATCAAGCGGGATGGTCCTACAATGAGCAGTTCTTC.

Regarding this clone: Other DNA sequences of this sample code for an identical CDR3. The gene calls are TRBV7-3 and TRBJ2-1; 8 bases map to TRBD2. There are 15 residues in the CDR3. Germline V gene lookup returns CDR1 SGHTA and CDR2 FQGTGA. V trimming: 1 base; J trimming: 2 bases; junction bases outside the gene matches: 1. CDR3 bases: TGTGCCAGCAGCTTAAGGCGGGAGGCCTACAATGAGCAGTTCTTC. Amino acid sequence: CASSLRREAYNEQFF. Variable domain in full (rest from reference TRBV7-3 and TRBJ2-1): GAGVSQTPSNKVTEKGKYVELRCDPISGHTALYWYRQSLGQGPEFLIYFQGTGAADDSGLPNDRFFAVRPEGSVSTLKIQRTERGDSAVYLCASSLRREAYNEQFFGPGTRLTVL.

The CDR3 DNA sequence: TGTGCCAGCAGTCGGTATGACAGGGTGTATGAAAAACTGTTTTTT. Protein sequence: CASSRYDRVYEKLFF. The gene calls are TRBV28 and TRBJ1-4; 7 bases are shared with TRBD1. CDR3 size: 15 residues. V shed 5 bases and J 6 bases; nucleotides not matched to a gene: 9. The germline CDR1 and CDR2 sequences are MDHEN and SYDVKM.

V gene TRBV30 combines with J gene TRBJ2-7, with D possibly TRBD2 on 5 matching bases. The CDR3 runs 13 residues. Germline-derived CDR1 and CDR2 are GTSNPN and SVGIG (reference sequence). The CDR3 loop reads CAPNGVPSYEQYF. In DNA form, the CDR3 reads TGTGCTCCAAACGGGGTCCCCTCCTACGAGCAGTACTTC.

This clone was seen a single time. The rearrangement uses TRBV27 and TRBJ2-7, with 8 bases fitting TRBD2. This CDR3 has 18 residues. CDR1 is MNHEY and CDR2 is SMNVEV in the germline V gene (reference sequence). V trimming: 4 bases; J trimming: 3 bases; junction bases outside the gene matches: 17. CDR3 bases: TGTGCCAGCAGTTATACCGGGACTAGGCCATCATTTGGCTACGAGCAGTACTTC. Its protein is CASSYTGTRPSFGYEQYF.

V and J are TRBV11-2 and TRBJ2-5; TRBD2 matches 10 bases. CDR1 is SGHAT and CDR2 is FQNNGV in the germline V gene. V lost 5 bases, J lost 4 bases, and 10 bases stayed unmatched. The CDR3 length is 16 residues. The CDR3 here is CASSPQRLAGVETQYF. Here the CDR3 DNA reads TGTGCCAGCAGCCCACAGCGGCTAGCGGGAGTAGAGACCCAGTACTTC.

This clone appeared once. The chain uses TRBV7-6 and TRBJ1-1, with a possible D match to TRBD1 (5 bases). Trimming cost V 1 base and J 5 bases, with 14 bases left between them. Germline V gene data show CDR1 as SGHVS and CDR2 as FNYEAQ. The CDR3 is 15 amino acids. In DNA form, the CDR3 reads TGTGCCAGCAGCTTAGGTTTATTTGGGGGAACTGAAGCTTTCTTT. Amino acid sequence: CASSLGLFGGTEAFF.

This chain links TRBV7-8 with TRBJ2-7; no clear D gene. CDR1 and CDR2 from the germline V gene are SGHVS and FQNEAQ. V lost 5 bases and J 6 bases, leaving 17 bases between the germline ends. The CDR3 is 14 amino acids. CDR3 sequence reads: CASSPRQGLGEQYF. CDR3 DNA sequence: TGTGCCAGCAGCCCGCGACAAGGTTTGGGCGAGCAGTACTTC.

This clone was counted once. The J gene is TRBJ2-2, the V gene TRBV2; D might be TRBD1 (5 bases). Trimming took 6 bases from V and 1 from J, leaving 15 bases between them. Germline loops: CDR1 SNHLY, CDR2 FYNNEI. The CDR3 length is 16 residues. The CDR3 sequence: CASRPAGRENTGELFF. DNA for the CDR3: TGTGCCAGCAGGCCCGCCGGCAGGGAGAACACCGGGGAGCTGTTTTTT.

The V call is TRBV5-1, the J call TRBJ2-2, with D unclear. Germline V gene data show CDR1 as SGHRS and CDR2 as YFSETQ. The V end lost 2 bases, the J end lost 5 bases, and 10 bases lay between the germline ends. CDR3 length equals 14 residues. CDR3 sequence: CASSFVVGTGELFF. The CDR3 coding sequence is TGCGCCAGCAGCTTTGTCGTGGGGACCGGGGAGCTGTTTTTT.

V gene TRBV5-1 combines with J gene TRBJ2-5, with 7 bases fitting TRBD2. The CDR3 is made up of 14 amino acids. The V segment lost 1 base and the J segment 4 bases; nucleotides outside the gene matches: 4. Germline V gene lookup returns CDR1 SGHRS and CDR2 YFSETQ. The CDR3 is CASSLPGRSETQYF. The DNA for the CDR3 is TGCGCCAGCAGCTTGCCCGGGAGGTCAGAGACCCAGTACTTC. The full variable domain, its missing parts supplied by reference TRBV5-1 and TRBJ2-5, is KAGVTQTPRYLIKTRGQQVTLSCSPISGHRSVSWYQQTPGQGLQFLFEYFSETQRNKGNFPGRFSGRQFSNSRSEMNVSTLELGDSALYLCASSLPGRSETQYFGPGTRLLVL.

V and J are TRBV19 and TRBJ2-7, with a tentative D call TRBD2 (6 bases). V gave up 3 bases and J gave up 3 bases, with 15 bases separating them. Germline-derived CDR1 and CDR2 are LNHDA and SQIVND (reference sequence). CDR3 length equals 15 residues. The CDR3 sequence: CASSIMRGGIYEQYF. In nucleotides, the CDR3 is TGTGCCAGTAGTATTATGAGAGGCGGGATCTACGAGCAGTACTTC.

The gene calls are TRBV5-1 and TRBJ1-2, with D maybe TRBD1 (5 bases). The CDR3 length is 15 residues. Germline V lookup: CDR1 SGHRS, CDR2 YFSETQ. Trimming removed 5 bases from V and 3 bases from J, with 17 bases in between. The CDR3 DNA sequence: TGCGCCAGCAGTCAGGGTCTAGGGTTGGACTATGGCTACACCTTC. Its protein product is CASSQGLGLDYGYTF.

In this sample, this clone turned up once. This chain uses TRBV11-2 with TRBJ2-1, with 14 nucleotides matching TRBD2. Germline CDR1 reads SGHAT; CDR2 reads FQNNGV. The CDR3 runs 15 residues. V trimming: 5 bases; J trimming: 9 bases; junction bases outside the gene matches: 6. DNA for the CDR3: TGTGCCAGCAGCCCCGGGACTAGCGGGAGAGGTGAGCAGTTCTTC. Translating it yields CASSPGTSGRGEQFF.

As to this clone: Other nucleotide sequences in the sample specify the same CDR3. The chain has TRBV9 and TRBJ2-1; TRBD2 matches at 14 bases. Looked up from germline, CDR1 is SGDLS and CDR2 is YYNGEE. This CDR3 is built from 18 residues. The J segment lost 0 bases and the V segment lost 2 bases, leaving 4 bases of the junction unmatched. The CDR3 sequence: CASSVSGTSGSSYNEQFF. The DNA of the CDR3 is TGTGCCAGCAGCGTGAGCGGGACTAGCGGGAGCTCCTACAATGAGCAGTTCTTC.

The chain joins TRBV5-1 to TRBJ2-3, with 10 bases fitting TRBD1. With V trimmed by 4 bases and J by 2 bases, 7 bases remained unmatched. The CDR3 is 16 amino acids. Germline loops: CDR1 SGHRS, CDR2 YFSETQ. CDR3 residues: CASSAGQGIFTDTQYF. In DNA, the CDR3 is TGCGCCAGCAGCGCGGGACAGGGGATTTTCACAGATACGCAGTATTTT. Looking up the rest from reference TRBV5-1 and TRBJ2-3 gives the full variable domain: KAGVTQTPRYLIKTRGQQVTLSCSPISGHRSVSWYQQTPGQGLQFLFEYFSETQRNKGNFPGRFSGRQFSNSRSEMNVSTLELGDSALYLCASSAGQGIFTDTQYFGPGTRLTVL.

On this clone itself: This sample includes further DNA sequences coding for the same CDR3. The chain joins TRBV5-1 to TRBJ2-7; D possibly uses TRBD1 or TRBD2 (5 bases each). The germline CDR1 and CDR2 sequences are SGHRS and YFSETQ. Trimming shortened V by 0 bases and J by 2 bases, and 6 bases separated the two germline ends. This CDR3 has 13 residues. CDR3 residues: CASSLGGTYEQYF. The CDR3 DNA follows: TGCGCCAGCAGCTTGGGGGGGACCTACGAGCAGTACTTC.

The V gene is TRBV6-5, the J gene TRBJ2-5; a weak D match, TRBD1 (6 bases). The CDR3 spans 13 residues. The V and J ends lost 6 bases and 2 bases respectively, with 10 bases between them. Germline CDR1 and CDR2: MNHEY and SVGAGI. CDR3 amino acids: CASRRTAQETQYF. For the CDR3, the DNA is TGTGCCAGCAGGCGGACAGCGCAAGAGACCCAGTACTTC.

This chain uses TRBV5-4 with TRBJ2-1; weak D call: TRBD1 (6 bases). The CDR3 extends over 12 amino acids. Germline lookup yields CDR1 SGHNT and CDR2 YYREEE (reference sequence). V shed 5 bases and J shed 3 bases, with 6 bases lying between them. CDR3 DNA: TGTGCCAGCAGGGACAGCTACAATGAGCAGTTCTTC. Its translation: CASRDSYNEQFF.

The V and J genes are TRBV11-3 and TRBJ1-3, with 9 bases aligning to TRBD1. Unmatched junction bases numbered 4, after V lost 7 bases and J lost 3 bases. Germline-derived CDR1 and CDR2 are SGHNT and YENEEA. There are 14 residues in the CDR3. CDR3 protein: CASKGTGNGNTIYF. CDR3 DNA sequence: TGTGCCAGCAAAGGGACAGGGAATGGAAACACCATATATTTT. Together with reference TRBV11-3 and TRBJ1-3, the CDR3 gives the full variable domain: EAGVVQSPRYKIIEKKQPVAFWCNPISGHNTLYWYLQNLGQGPELLIRYENEEAVDDSQLPKDRFSAERLKGVDSTLKIQPAELGDSAVYLCASKGTGNGNTIYFGEGSWLTVV.

The chain has TRBV5-5 and TRBJ2-1, with D maybe TRBD2 (6 bases). V lost 2 bases, J lost 0 bases, and 9 bases lay in between. The CDR3 has 15 residues. Germline V gene sequence: CDR1 SGHKS, CDR2 YYEKEE (reference sequence). The chain's CDR3 is CASSFSGRSYNEQFF. The CDR3 bases are TGTGCCAGCAGCTTCAGCGGGCGCTCCTACAATGAGCAGTTCTTC.

V usage is TRBV27 and J usage is TRBJ1-2; D ambiguous. CDR1 is MNHEY, CDR2 SMNVEV, per germline (reference sequence). V shed 4 bases and J shed 6 bases, with 18 bases lying between them. The CDR3 totals 15 residues. CDR3 DNA: TGTGCCAGCAGTTCCCTGACCGCGTGGTCCGATGGCTACACCTTC. Translation: CASSSLTAWSDGYTF.

The genes are TRBV7-6 and TRBJ2-1; 14 bases are a match to TRBD2. CDR1 is SGHVS and CDR2 is FNYEAQ in the germline V gene. The CDR3 has 14 amino acids. V was clipped by 11 bases and J by 9 bases; unmatched bases: 9. CDR3 residues: CASKGTSGSGEQFF. CDR3 nucleotides: TGTGCCTCCAAAGGGACTAGCGGGAGTGGTGAGCAGTTCTTC.

This clone was seen a single time. V and J are TRBV5-5 and TRBJ2-3, with 10 bases lining up with TRBD2. This CDR3 is 16 amino acids long. Germline CDR1 is SGHKS and CDR2 is YYEKEE (reference sequence). The V gene end was trimmed by 3 bases and the J gene end by 4 bases; junction bases not matched to a gene: 8. For the CDR3, the DNA is TGTGCCAGCAGCTGGGGACTAGCGATCTCCGCAGATACGCAGTATTTT. Translated, it gives CASSWGLAISADTQYF.

Only a few counts were recorded for this clone. The chain links TRBV10-3 to TRBJ2-5; D remains ambiguous. The germline gives CDR1 ENHRY, CDR2 SYGVKD. CDR3 length: 12 residues. Trimming pared 0 bases from V and 5 bases from J, leaving 4 bases between. For the CDR3, the DNA is TGTGCCATCAGTGAGTCCCATGAGACCCAGTACTTC. Translation gives CAISESHETQYF.

This clone was picked up a small number of times. V is TRBV12-2 and J is TRBJ1-5. TRBV12-2 corresponds to a pseudogene. The CDR3 loop spans 16 amino acids. The CDR3 DNA reads TGTGCAAGTCGCCTCCGCCGATCACCCGGGCATCAGCCCCAGCATTTT. Residues: CASRLRRSPGHQPQHF.

This clone came up a few times. This sequence joins TRBV10-3 and TRBJ1-2; TRBD1 is a possible D gene (5 bases). The CDR3 covers 13 residues. CDR1 and CDR2 (germline): ENHRY, SYGVKD. V was cut by 6 bases and J by 5 bases, with 13 bases left in between. In DNA, the CDR3 is TGTGCCATCAGGACGACAGAGGGATATGGCTACACCTTC. Protein product: CAIRTTEGYGYTF.